This is a list of T cell receptor beta chains from one sample in a study of blood T cell repertoires in COVID-19. The data were produced by immunoSEQ multiplex PCR, yet TCRdb's version contains in-frame clones alone and is incomplete. This table holds around 130,000 clones, more than 65% found once. The material sequenced was peripheral blood. These receptors all stem from a human donor in a cohort sampled during active COVID-19. Each CDR3 is given with its conserved first and last residue. Each record gives: J gene, D gene, V gene, clone size, CDR3 DNA, CDR3 protein. D genes are given only for firm matches. The size field is filled for only some rows; it gives once, few, many or a size class.

J: TRBJ1-2; D: -; V: TRBV6-5; size: -; DNA: TGTGCCAGCAGTTCCGCAGTGAACTATGGCTACACCTTC; CDR3: CASSSAVNYGYTF
J: TRBJ1-2; D: -; V: TRBV5-5; size: -; DNA: TGTGCCAGCAGCTACCTCCACGGAGCCTACTATGGCTACACCTTC; CDR3: CASSYLHGAYYGYTF
J: TRBJ2-1; D: -; V: TRBV7-9; size: once; DNA: TGTGCCAGCAGCTTCGCGGGCCTCTCTGGCGATGAGCAGTTCTTC; CDR3: CASSFAGLSGDEQFF
J: TRBJ1-5; D: TRBD1; V: TRBV19; size: -; DNA: TGTGCCAGTAGAAGGACAGGGAGAGATCATAATCAGCCCCAGCATTTT; CDR3: CASRRTGRDHNQPQHF
J: TRBJ2-2; D: -; V: TRBV10-3; size: -; DNA: TGTGCCATTTCCCGGGACACCCCCCGGAGTGGCACCGGGGAGCTGTTTTTT; CDR3: CAISRDTPRSGTGELFF
J: TRBJ1-6; D: TRBD1; V: TRBV7-2; size: -; DNA: TGTGCCAGCAGCTTAGTTGTCGGCGGGGTGGACAGGGGTTCACCCCTCCACTTT; CDR3: CASSLVVGGVDRGSPLHF
J: TRBJ2-3; D: -; V: TRBV19; size: -; DNA: TGTGCCAGTAGCCAAACAGATACGCAGTATTTT; CDR3: CASSQTDTQYF
J: TRBJ2-1; D: -; V: TRBV6-6; size: -; DNA: TGTGCCAGCAGTTACGGCGGGGGCCGATACAATGAGCAGTTCTTC; CDR3: CASSYGGGRYNEQFF
J: TRBJ1-1; D: -; V: TRBV9; size: -; DNA: TGTGCCAGCAGCACCGGGACACCCGTGAACACTGAAGCTTTCTTT; CDR3: CASSTGTPVNTEAFF
J: TRBJ1-1; D: -; V: TRBV3-1/TRBV3-2; size: -; DNA: TGTGCCAGCAGCCAAGGGCAGTACACTGAAGCTTTCTTT; CDR3: CASSQGQYTEAFF
J: TRBJ2-5; D: TRBD2; V: TRBV6-5; size: -; DNA: TGTGCCAGCAGTTTAGGACTAGCGGGGGGGCAAGAGACCCAGTACTTC; CDR3: CASSLGLAGGQETQYF
J: TRBJ1-5; D: -; V: TRBV2; size: -; DNA: TGTGCCAGCACCCCAGGGCTTCTAAACAATCAGCCCCAGCATTTT; CDR3: CASTPGLLNNQPQHF
J: TRBJ2-1; D: -; V: TRBV6-5; size: few; DNA: TGTGCCAGCAGAAGGGAGAGTAATGAGCAGTTCTTC; CDR3: CASRRESNEQFF
J: TRBJ2-1; D: TRBD1; V: TRBV5-5; size: -; DNA: TGTGCCAGCAGGACAGGGCAGATAACAAGCTCCTACAATGAGCAGTTCTTC; CDR3: CASRTGQITSSYNEQFF
J: TRBJ1-2; D: -; V: TRBV3-1/TRBV3-2; size: -; DNA: TGTGCCAGCAGCCAAGGATTAGTTGACAGCTCTAACTATGGCTACACCTTC; CDR3: CASSQGLVDSSNYGYTF
J: TRBJ2-3; D: TRBD1; V: TRBV3-1/TRBV3-2; size: -; DNA: TGTGCCAGCAGCCTCCCGGGACAGGGGGCGGGAGATACGCAGTATTTT; CDR3: CASSLPGQGAGDTQYF
J: TRBJ2-5; D: TRBD2; V: TRBV7-2; size: -; DNA: TGTGCCAGCAGGGCTAGCGGGGGGTTCCAAGAGACCCAGTACTTC; CDR3: CASRASGGFQETQYF
J: TRBJ2-1; D: TRBD2; V: TRBV6-2/TRBV6-3; size: -; DNA: TGTGCCAGCAGCGACCTGACTAGCGGGGCCCTCTACAATGAGCAGTTCTTC; CDR3: CASSDLTSGALYNEQFF
J: TRBJ2-5; D: -; V: TRBV6-1; size: -; DNA: TGTGCCAGCAGTGAAGCGACTTGGGAGACCCAGTACTTC; CDR3: CASSEATWETQYF
J: TRBJ1-2; D: TRBD1; V: TRBV5-6; size: -; DNA: TGTGCCAGCAGCTTGGGGCCAGGGGGTGGCTACACCTTC; CDR3: CASSLGPGGGYTF
J: TRBJ2-1; D: TRBD2; V: TRBV7-2; size: -; DNA: TGTGCCAGCAGCTTAGGGCCCGGGGGGGGACGGTGGAATGAGCAGTTCTTC; CDR3: CASSLGPGGGRWNEQFF
J: TRBJ2-3; D: TRBD1; V: TRBV10-3; size: once; DNA: TGTGCCATCAGTGAGGACACAGGGGGTATCACAGATACGCAGTATTTT; CDR3: CAISEDTGGITDTQYF
J: TRBJ2-7; D: -; V: TRBV27; size: -; DNA: TGTGCCAGCACTCGTCAGGGGGAGGTGGGTTACGAGCAGTACTTC; CDR3: CASTRQGEVGYEQYF
J: TRBJ2-7; D: TRBD1; V: TRBV2; size: -; DNA: TGTGCCAGCATCCCCCGGGACAGCATAAGTTTAAGCTCCTACGAGCAGTACTTC; CDR3: CASIPRDSISLSSYEQYF
J: TRBJ1-5; D: -; V: TRBV21-1; size: -; DNA: TGTGCCAGCAGCAAAGACGTCTTAATTAGGGTAACAGGTAATCAGCCCCAGCATTTT; CDR3: CASSKDVLIRVTGNQPQHF
J: TRBJ2-3; D: -; V: TRBV7-3; size: once; DNA: TGTGCCAGCAGCTTGAGGGGGGGATTCACAGATACGCAGTATTTT; CDR3: CASSLRGGFTDTQYF
J: TRBJ1-1; D: -; V: TRBV14; size: -; DNA: TGTGCCAGCAGCCAAGAGTCAGGGGCCCGCCGCCCTGAAGCTTTCTTT; CDR3: CASSQESGARRPEAFF
J: TRBJ1-2; D: TRBD1; V: TRBV2; size: once; DNA: TGTGCCAGCAGTATTAACCGGGACAGCCTTCCAGGGGGCTATGGCTACACCTTC; CDR3: CASSINRDSLPGGYGYTF
J: TRBJ2-7; D: -; V: TRBV7-9; size: once; DNA: TGTGCCAGCAGCTCCCTGTCCGGACCGGCCGGGGTTGAGCAGTACTTC; CDR3: CASSSLSGPAGVEQYF
J: TRBJ2-2; D: TRBD2; V: TRBV19; size: once; DNA: TGTGCCAGTAGTCAGCTAGCGGGGGGGCCGACCACATTCGGGGAGCTGTTTTTT; CDR3: CASSQLAGGPTTFGELFF
J: TRBJ2-7; D: TRBD1; V: TRBV19; size: once; DNA: TGTGCCAGTAGTATAGCTAGGCAGGGGGCCTACGAGCAGTACTTC; CDR3: CASSIARQGAYEQYF
J: TRBJ1-1; D: -; V: TRBV5-1; size: -; DNA: TGCGCCAGCAGGAGGGCAGGGAACACTGAAGCTTTCTTT; CDR3: CASRRAGNTEAFF
J: TRBJ2-2; D: TRBD2; V: TRBV13; size: -; DNA: TGTGCCAGCAGCTTGCGGACTAGCGGGGAGGTCACCGGGGAGCTGTTTTTT; CDR3: CASSLRTSGEVTGELFF
J: TRBJ2-7; D: -; V: TRBV2; size: once; DNA: TGTGCCAGCACCCCGATTAGCTCCTACGAGCAGTACTTC; CDR3: CASTPISSYEQYF
J: TRBJ2-5; D: TRBD1; V: TRBV6-1; size: once; DNA: TGTGCCAGCAGTGTCCTCTCAGGGGGAGCAACAGCTCTCCAAGAGACCCAGTACTTC; CDR3: CASSVLSGGATALQETQYF
J: TRBJ2-5; D: TRBD2; V: TRBV5-8; size: -; DNA: TGTGCCAGCAGCGGACCGGGACTAGCGGGGCAAGAGACCCAGTACTTC; CDR3: CASSGPGLAGQETQYF